The rows below give T cell receptor beta chains drawn from one sample of a study of blood T cell repertoires in COVID-19. Data came from immunoSEQ multiplex PCR; TCRdb stores just in-frame clones and leaves some out. The sample has roughly 290,000 clones, 70% to 90% seen once. The sequenced sample was PBMCs or T cells enriched from blood (not recorded which). The source of these receptors is a woman between 35 and 50 years old who had recovered from COVID-19. CDR3s include the opening cysteine and the closing phenylalanine or tryptophan. Fields, in order: D gene, J gene, CDR3 length, V gene, clone size, CDR3 DNA, CDR3 protein. The D gene is left open where the match is weak. Where a row states a size, it is once, few, many or the class of an expanded clone; other rows omit it.

>-|TRBJ2-7|15|TRBV6-6|-
TGTGCCAGCAGGAAGGAACAGGGGGGGTCCTACGAGCAGTACTTC
CASRKEQGGSYEQYF
>-|TRBJ2-7|12|TRBV25-1|-
TGTGCCAGCAGTGCAAGCGGTTACGAGCAGTACTTC
CASSASGYEQYF
>TRBD1|TRBJ1-3|18|TRBV11-2|-
TGTGCCAGCAGCTTATTGCTCGGACAGGGGACTGCGGGAAACACCATATATTTT
CASSLLLGQGTAGNTIYF
>-|TRBJ2-2|15|TRBV4-3|-
TGCGCCAGCAGCCAAGATGGAGGGGAAGGCGGGGAGCTGTTTTTT
CASSQDGGEGGELFF
>TRBD2|TRBJ2-5|16|TRBV5-1|-
TGCGCCAGCAGCTTCCAGAGCGGGGGCCTTCAAGAGACCCAGTACTTC
CASSFQSGGLQETQYF
>TRBD1|TRBJ1-2|14|TRBV6-5|-
TGTGCCAGCAGAGGGGGCGGCCTAACCTATGGCTACACCTTC
CASRGGGLTYGYTF
>-|TRBJ2-7|16|TRBV6-2/TRBV6-3|-
TGTGCCAGCAACCCTCACCCCTCCCCGGTTGGTCTCGAGCAGTACTTC
CASNPHPSPVGLEQYF
>TRBD1|TRBJ2-2|15|TRBV28|-
TGTGCCAGCAGCCAGAACAGGGGCGGCACCGGGGAGCTGTTTTTT
CASSQNRGGTGELFF
>-|TRBJ1-3|12|TRBV7-2|-
TGTGCCAGCAGTCCCCCCGGGGACACCATATATTTT
CASSPPGDTIYF
>TRBD2|TRBJ2-2|14|TRBV29-1|-
TGCAGCGTCCGACTAGCGGGAGTATCCGGGGAGCTGTTTTTT
CSVRLAGVSGELFF
>-|TRBJ2-7|15|TRBV5-1|-
TGCGCCAGCAGCTTGTCCACAGGGAGCTCCTACGAGCAGTACTTC
CASSLSTGSSYEQYF
>-|TRBJ2-3|15|TRBV30|-
TGTGCCTGGGACAACGCGGGCCTCAGCACAGATACGCAGTATTTT
CAWDNAGLSTDTQYF
>-|TRBJ2-1|13|TRBV9|-
TGTGCCAGCAGCGTACCAGGGGCTAATGAGCAGTTCTTC
CASSVPGANEQFF
>-|TRBJ2-3|11|TRBV28|-
TGTGCCAGTGCTACTCGGGATACGCAGTATTTT
CASATRDTQYF
>-|TRBJ1-1|15|TRBV7-8|once
TGTGCCAGCAGCGTACAGGGACGTGGGGACACTGAAGCTTTCTTT
CASSVQGRGDTEAFF
>-|TRBJ1-3|16|TRBV6-2/TRBV6-3|-
TGTGCCAGCAGTTACTCGGGCAGACAACCAGTTAACACCATATATTTT
CASSYSGRQPVNTIYF
>TRBD1|TRBJ1-1|12|TRBV5-6|-
TGTGCCAGCAGCTCGACGACAGGGGAAGCTTTCTTT
CASSSTTGEAFF
>-|TRBJ2-3|11|TRBV28|-
TGTGCCAGCAGCTCAGCAGATACGCAGTATTTT
CASSSADTQYF
>-|TRBJ2-5|13|TRBV11-2|once
TGTGCCAGCAGCTTAGGGCCGAAAGAGACCCAGTACTTC
CASSLGPKETQYF
>-|TRBJ2-2|13|TRBV2|-
TGTGCCAGCAGAGAGACAGGCACCGGGGAGCTGTTTTTT
CASRETGTGELFF
>-|TRBJ1-2|14|TRBV6-5|-
TGTGCCTCCCGACCCCGACAGTTAAACTATGGCTACACCTTC
CASRPRQLNYGYTF
>-|TRBJ2-7|16|TRBV28|-
TGTGCCAGCAGTTTATTTAGCGGCCCTGTTCGCTACGAGCAGTACTTC
CASSLFSGPVRYEQYF
>TRBD2|TRBJ2-5|16|TRBV28|-
TGTGCCAGCAGGATCGGACTAGCGGGAGGCCAAGAGACCCAGTACTTC
CASRIGLAGGQETQYF
>-|TRBJ2-5|14|TRBV11-2|-
TGTGCCAGCAGCTTAGGGGCAGGGTGGGAGACCCAGTACTTC
CASSLGAGWETQYF
>-|TRBJ2-5|14|TRBV11-2|-
TGTGCCAGCAGCTTATTACCGGGGAAAGAGACCCAGTACTTC
CASSLLPGKETQYF
>-|TRBJ2-7|13|TRBV3-1/TRBV3-2|-
TGTGCCAGCAGCCCCCATCGGAGCTACGAGCAGTACTTC
CASSPHRSYEQYF
>TRBD2|TRBJ2-7|13|TRBV7-9|few
TGTGCCGGGAGCGGGGCTTCCTCCTACGAGCAGTACTTC
CAGSGASSYEQYF
>-|TRBJ2-2|13|TRBV27|-
TGTGCCAGCAGTGGACAGAACACCGGGGAGCTGTTTTTT
CASSGQNTGELFF
>TRBD2|TRBJ2-1|17|TRBV4-2|-
TGTGCCAGCAGCCAAGTTATGGGGTCTAGCGGCAACAATGAGCAGTTCTTC
CASSQVMGSSGNNEQFF
>-|TRBJ2-3|16|TRBV28|-
TGTGCCAGCAGTTTAGCTAGCCCCGCTAGCACAGATACGCAGTATTTT
CASSLASPASTDTQYF
>-|TRBJ2-5|14|TRBV21-1|-
TGTGCCAGCCTGGCGGGAGCTTTAAAAGAGACCCAGTACTTC
CASLAGALKETQYF
>-|TRBJ2-7|13|TRBV30|-
TGTGCCTGGAGTCTCGGTGATACCTACGAGCAGTACTTC
CAWSLGDTYEQYF
>TRBD1|TRBJ1-4|13|TRBV7-8|-
TGTGCCAGCAGCGAGGGACAGGGGGGAAAACTGTTTTTT
CASSEGQGGKLFF
>-|TRBJ2-1|13|TRBV7-3|-
TGTGCCAGCAGCTTAGAGGGTTCTGGTGAGCAGTTCTTC
CASSLEGSGEQFF
>-|TRBJ1-2|13|TRBV10-1|once
TGCGCCAGCAGTGAGCAGGCTAACTATGGCTACACCTTC
CASSEQANYGYTF
>TRBD2|TRBJ2-1|14|TRBV9|-
TGTGCCAGCAGCGAGGGACTAGCGTTGAATGAGCAGTTCTTC
CASSEGLALNEQFF
>-|TRBJ2-1|15|TRBV2|once
TGTGCCAGCAGTGACCCCGGCGGCCCATACAATGAGCAGTTCTTC
CASSDPGGPYNEQFF
>-|TRBJ1-5|14|TRBV4-1|-
TGCGCCAGCAGTCAACCCGGGAGCAATCAGCCCCAGCATTTT
CASSQPGSNQPQHF
>TRBD1|TRBJ1-2|14|TRBV11-3|-
TGTGCCAGCAGCGGGACAGTGGATTCCTATGGCTACACCTTC
CASSGTVDSYGYTF
>TRBD2|TRBJ2-1|15|TRBV13|many
TGTGCCAGCAGCCGGACTAGCGGCCAGACAAATGAGCAGTTCTTC
CASSRTSGQTNEQFF
>-|TRBJ2-7|13|TRBV18|-
TGTGCCAGCTCACCAACAGGCGTATCGGAGCAGTACTTC
CASSPTGVSEQYF
>-|TRBJ1-5|13|TRBV5-1|-
TGCGCCAGCAGCTACAGAGATAATCAGCCCCAGCATTTT
CASSYRDNQPQHF